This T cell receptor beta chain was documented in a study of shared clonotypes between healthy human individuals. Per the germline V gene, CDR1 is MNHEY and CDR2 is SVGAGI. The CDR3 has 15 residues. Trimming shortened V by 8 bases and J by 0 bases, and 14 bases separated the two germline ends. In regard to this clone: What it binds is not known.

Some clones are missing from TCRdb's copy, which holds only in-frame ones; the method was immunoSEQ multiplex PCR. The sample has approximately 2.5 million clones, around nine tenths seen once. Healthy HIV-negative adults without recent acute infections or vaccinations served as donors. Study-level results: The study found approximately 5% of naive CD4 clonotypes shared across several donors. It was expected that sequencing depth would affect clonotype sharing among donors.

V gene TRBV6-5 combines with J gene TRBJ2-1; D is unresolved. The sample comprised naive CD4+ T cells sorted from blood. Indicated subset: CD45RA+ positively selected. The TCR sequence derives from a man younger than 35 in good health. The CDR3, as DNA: TGTGCCAGCCTAAGGACCCAAAACTCCTACAATGAGCAGTTCTTC. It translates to CASLRTQNSYNEQFF.